These 24 T cell receptor beta chains were all obtained from the same sample, sequenced in a study of CD8+CD57+ T cells in acquired aplastic anemia. All sequencing subjects had displayed CD8+CD57+ cell expansion on flow cytometry. Using genomic DNA as the template, TCR beta VDJ and CDR3 profiling was carried out. MiXCR, applied by TCRdb to the reads, yields one record per CDR3 protein. The data hold roughly 290,000 distinct CDR3 sequences, with 45% to 65% observed a single time. Specimen: sorted CD4+, CD8+, or CD8+CD57+ T cells (not recorded which) from PBMCs. The receptors shown here come from a human donor with aplastic anemia.

This clonotype was counted a single time. The chain has TRBV9 and TRBJ1-1; D uncertain. The CDR3 is 13 residues long. The germline gives CDR1 SGDLS, CDR2 YYNGEE. V lost 1 base and J lost 5, with 9 bases in between. DNA of the CDR3: TGTGCCAGCAGCGTATTAGACGGGACTGAAGCTTTCTTT. This translates into CASSVLDGTEAFF.

This sequence joins TRBV7-2 and TRBJ2-7; no clear D. CDR3 length: 13 amino acids. Per germline, CDR1 SGHTA and CDR2 FQGNSA. With 0 bases removed from V and 2 bases from J, the gap between germline ends came to 5 bases. CDR3 nucleotide sequence: TGTGCCAGCAGCTTAGCGCGTACCTACGAGCAGTACTTC. Amino acid sequence: CASSLARTYEQYF.

The chain joins TRBV6-5 to TRBJ2-7; D might be TRBD1 (5 bases). Looked up from germline, CDR1 is MNHEY and CDR2 is SVGAGI. This CDR3 region has 17 residues. The V end lost 0 bases, the J end lost 3 bases, and 18 bases lay between the germline ends. CDR3 in DNA: TGTGCCAGCAGTTACTCTTGGCCAGGGCCGAAGAACTACGAGCAGTACTTC. It is translated as CASSYSWPGPKNYEQYF.

The V and J genes are TRBV20-1 and TRBJ2-7, with TRBD1 matching over 7 bases. The CDR3 totals 14 residues. From germline, CDR1 is DFQATT and CDR2 SNEGSKA (reference sequence). The trim removed 4 bases at V and 2 bases at J, leaving 8 bases unmatched. The CDR3 nucleotides are TGCAGTGCTATAGGACAGGAGTCTACCTACGAGCAGTACTTC. This gives the protein CSAIGQESTYEQYF.

V gene TRBV25-1 combines with J gene TRBJ2-7; possibly TRBD2 for D (6 bases). The CDR3 has 15 residues. Trimming removed 8 bases from V and 7 bases from J, with 24 bases in between. Germline V gives CDR1 MGHDK, CDR2 SYGVNS. This CDR3 is CASARLVNADNEQYF. The CDR3 DNA reads TGTGCCAGCGCCCGACTAGTTAATGCCGACAATGAGCAGTACTTC.

About this clonotype itself: The junction differs from germline at one of its ends, possibly a read error. This chain uses TRBV29-1 with TRBJ1-1; no clear D gene. The CDR3 sequence is 12 residues long. Germline CDR1 reads SQVTM; CDR2 reads ANQGSEA. CDR3 nucleotides: TGCAGCGCTATCGGCGGTGCCACTGAAGATGTCTTT. It translates to CSAIGGATEDVF.

The chain employs TRBV7-9 and TRBJ2-7; 7 bases agree with TRBD2. Germline CDR1 is SEHNR and CDR2 is FQNEAQ (reference sequence). J was trimmed by 4 bases and V by 5 bases; bases with no gene match: 11. This CDR3 comprises 15 residues. CDR3 DNA: TGTGCCAGCAGCCCCCGGGGAGCGGGGATTTACGAGCAGTACTTC. Amino acids: CASSPRGAGIYEQYF.

Many counts were recorded for this clonotype. An end of the junction differs from the germline gene, which may be a read error. The chain employs TRBV5-1 and TRBJ2-7, with no clear D. The CDR3 length is 11 residues. Germline loops: CDR1 SGHRS, CDR2 YFSETQ. CDR3 DNA: TGTGCCAGCAGTTTGGGCTACGAGCAGTACTTC. Protein product: CASSLGYEQYF.

This chain uses TRBV2 with TRBJ1-1, with a weak D call TRBD1 (5 bases). V lost 6 bases, J lost 4 bases, and 18 bases lay in between. This CDR3 has 15 amino acids. From germline, CDR1 is SNHLY and CDR2 FYNNEI. The CDR3: CASRPTWGGGTEAFF. Written as DNA, the CDR3 is TGTGCCAGCAGGCCCACTTGGGGGGGGGGCACTGAAGCTTTCTTT.

The chain has TRBV9 and TRBJ2-5; 9 nucleotides agree with TRBD2. The CDR3 has 18 amino acids. CDR1 SGDLS and CDR2 YYNGEE come from the germline V gene. Trimming took 0 bases from V and 2 from J; bases not matched to a gene: 11. Here the CDR3 DNA reads TGTGCCAGCAGCGTAGGGCGACTAGCGGTAGGTGGACAAGAGACCCAGTACTTC. This codes for CASSVGRLAVGGQETQYF.

The count of this clonotype is one. The V and J genes are TRBV11-2 and TRBJ2-5; 8 bases map to TRBD1. CDR1 SGHAT and CDR2 FQNNGV come from the germline V gene. The CDR3 covers 15 residues. V dropped 5 bases and J dropped 2; count of bases not matched to a gene: 7. In nucleotides, the CDR3 is TGTGCCAGCAGCCTCCGGAACAGGGGGCAAGAGACCCAGTACTTC. Encoded protein: CASSLRNRGQETQYF. Filled out from reference TRBV11-2 and TRBJ2-5, the complete variable domain reads EAGVAQSPRYKIIEKRQSVAFWCNPISGHATLYWYQQILGQGPKLLIQFQNNGVVDDSQLPKDRFSAERLKGVDSTLKIQPAKLEDSAVYLCASSLRNRGQETQYFGPGTRLLVL.

The chain combines TRBV4-2 with TRBJ1-1, with TRBD1 as a possible D gene (6 bases). The CDR3 runs 14 residues. Trimming stripped 3 bases from V and 2 bases from J, with 10 bases between. CDR1 LGHNA and CDR2 YNFKEQ come from the germline V gene. This CDR3 is CASSHLQGNTEAFF. The CDR3 DNA sequence: TGTGCCAGCAGCCATCTACAGGGAAACACTGAAGCTTTCTTT.

The gene calls are TRBV2 and TRBJ1-1; 8 bases are shared with TRBD1. The trim removed 3 bases at V and 6 bases at J, leaving 3 bases unmatched. The CDR3 is 13 residues long. Per germline, CDR1 SNHLY and CDR2 FYNNEI. CDR3 nucleotide sequence: TGTGCCAGCAGTGATAACAGGGGGGCTGAAGCTTTCTTT. This codes for CASSDNRGAEAFF.

The chain employs TRBV15 and TRBJ1-3; perhaps TRBD1 as D (5 bases). This CDR3 contains 15 residues. Germline assignment: CDR1 LNHNV and CDR2 YYDKDF (reference sequence). The V end lost 6 bases, the J end lost 0 bases, and 12 bases lay between the germline ends. The CDR3 nucleotides are TGTGCCACCAGAGAAAGGGGTCCCTCTGGAAACACCATATATTTT. Protein: CATRERGPSGNTIYF. Full variable domain (outside the CDR3, taken from reference TRBV15 and TRBJ1-3): DAMVIQNPRYQVTQFGKPVTLSCSQTLNHNVMYWYQQKSSQAPKLLFHYYDKDFNNEADTPDNFQSRRPNTSFCFLDIRSPGLGDTAMYLCATRERGPSGNTIYFGEGSWLTVV.

In its sample, this clonotype was seen many times. The chain recombines TRBV11-2 with TRBJ2-1; D is ambiguous. V lost 3 bases, J lost 2 bases, and 14 bases lay in between. This CDR3 contains 16 residues. CDR1 and CDR2 from the germline V gene are SGHAT and FQNNGV. DNA for the CDR3: TGTGCCAGCAGCTTCGGACCCCGGTCCCCCTACAATGAGCAGTTCTTC. It encodes CASSFGPRSPYNEQFF.

The chain is built from TRBV9 and TRBJ1-1; 8 positions match TRBD1. Germline loops: CDR1 SGDLS, CDR2 YYNGEE. The V and J ends lost 5 bases and 5 bases, in that order; junction bases with no gene match: 8. This CDR3 has 14 amino acids. The DNA of the CDR3 is TGTGCCAGCAGATCAGGGGGCGAAGGGACTGAAGCTTTCTTT. It translates to CASRSGGEGTEAFF.

This clonotype was observed a handful of times. V usage is TRBV11-3 and J usage is TRBJ1-1; D may be TRBD1 (5 bases). The CDR3 extends over 16 amino acids. V was clipped by 8 bases and J by 3 bases, with 22 bases between them. The germline V gene encodes CDR1 SGHNT and CDR2 YENEEA. CDR3 bases: TGTGCCAGCGGCTACCCTCAGGCGGGGCAATACACTGAAGCTTTCTTT. Encoded protein: CASGYPQAGQYTEAFF.

This clonotype appeared many times. The chain is built from TRBV9 and TRBJ2-6, with 7 bases fitting TRBD2. V shed 0 bases and J 0 bases; nucleotides not matched to a gene: 6. There are 18 residues in the CDR3. The germline V gene has CDR1 SGDLS and CDR2 YYNGEE. CDR3 loop: CASSVELWTSSGANVLTF. CDR3 nucleotides: TGTGCCAGCAGCGTAGAGTTGTGGACTAGCTCTGGGGCCAACGTCCTGACTTTC.

This clonotype appeared a few times. The chain links TRBV29-1 to TRBJ1-4, with TRBD1 as a possible D gene (5 bases). Germline lookup yields CDR1 SQVTM and CDR2 ANQGSEA. Trimming took off 7 bases at V and 6 bases at J, with 15 bases between the two ends. The CDR3 length is 13 residues. The CDR3 protein is CSAKLGVDEKLFF. In DNA, the CDR3 is TGCAGCGCTAAGCTGGGGGTGGATGAAAAACTGTTTTTT.

The CDR3 bases are TGTGCCAGCAGCTTAACCACGGGGGCCTACAATGAGCAGTTCTTC. Amino acids: CASSLTTGAYNEQFF. The chain combines TRBV7-3 with TRBJ2-1; D might be TRBD2 (6 bases). V dropped 0 bases and J dropped 2 bases, with 8 bases sitting between them. Germline assignment: CDR1 SGHTA and CDR2 FQGTGA. CDR3 length: 15 residues.

This clonotype was detected only once. The chain employs TRBV7-6 and TRBJ1-3; 8 nucleotides line up with TRBD1. CDR1 is SGHVS and CDR2 is FNYEAQ in the germline V gene. V dropped 1 base and J dropped 3; count of bases not matched to a gene: 5. This CDR3 comprises 16 residues. The CDR3 protein is CASSLGSGGGGNTIYF. CDR3 nucleotides: TGTGCCAGCAGCTTAGGTTCAGGGGGCGGTGGAAACACCATATATTTT.

This clonotype was counted a single time. This CDR3 reads CASSGTGVGYTF. The CDR3 coding sequence is TGTGCCAGCAGCGGAACAGGAGTTGGCTACACCTTC. The chain is built from TRBV9 and TRBJ1-2, with D maybe TRBD1 (5 bases). Trimming pared 3 bases from V and 7 bases from J, leaving 10 bases between. Per germline, CDR1 SGDLS and CDR2 YYNGEE. The CDR3 runs 12 residues.

The chain carries TRBV7-3 and TRBJ2-3, with 8 bases identical to TRBD1. Losses at the gene ends were 5 bases for V and 0 bases for J; bases not matched to a gene: 4. The length of the CDR3 is 15 residues. Germline CDR1 SGHTA, CDR2 FQGTGA. Written as DNA, the CDR3 is TGTGCCAGCAGCCAGGGGGCCCCTAGCACAGATACGCAGTATTTT. Translating it yields CASSQGAPSTDTQYF.

There are many counts of this clonotype. This chain uses TRBV24-1 with TRBJ2-2; D call uncertain. The germline V and J ends were trimmed by 4 bases and 3 bases, with 8 bases remaining between them. Germline lookup yields CDR1 KGHDR and CDR2 SFDVKD. The CDR3 loop spans 14 amino acids. CDR3: CATSEGAYTGELFF. The CDR3 bases are TGTGCCACCAGTGAGGGTGCCTACACCGGGGAGCTGTTTTTT.